This TCR beta chain appears in the sequencing data of a study of cytomegalovirus exposure and HLA in healthy donors. 60 Vbeta and 13 Jbeta primers were used in PCR. Sequencing used immunoSEQ multiplex PCR; TCRdb keeps in-frame clones, though not all of them. This sample contains roughly 39,000 clones. CDR3 length equals 13 residues. V lost 5 bases and J lost 7, with 14 bases in between. Germline lookup yields CDR1 SEHNR and CDR2 FQNEAQ (reference sequence). V gene TRBV7-9 combines with J gene TRBJ1-2; no clear D. The sample was PBMCs. The receptor comes from a man between 25 and 39 years old in good health and CMV-seronegative. The DNA for the CDR3 is TGTGCCAGCAGCGCCATGGAGGGCTCTGGCTACACCTTC. Residues: CASSAMEGSGYTF.